The T cell receptor (beta chain) under discussion was sequenced for a study of blood T cells in healthy people across ages. Regarding the study as a whole: For the donors, CMV status was unknown and possibly confounded expanded clonotype changes. Reliance upon unsorted PBMCs precluded definitive naive versus antigen-experienced comparison.

With regard to this clonotype: The antigen is not known.

A second 7 to 11 cycle PCR used barcoded and J-beta primers. Via MiXCR, TCRdb re-called the 5' RACE reads, giving one row per CDR3 protein. The sample includes hundreds of thousands of distinct CDR3 sequences, 46% seen only once; the top ten take less than 20%. Trimming shortened V by 4 bases and J by 5 bases, and 14 bases separated the two germline ends. CDR3 length equals 14 residues. The germline CDR1 and CDR2 sequences are MGHDK and SYGVNS. Researchers report isolating at least 7 million PBMCs per sample. The chain is built from TRBV25-1 and TRBJ1-2; D unresolved. Sequencing was done on a sample of blood. The receptor was derived from a man aged 80 or over in good health. In nucleotides, the CDR3 is TGTGCCAGCAGTGCTGATACCCTCTTTTATGGCTACACCTTC. The encoded protein is CASSADTLFYGYTF.